A selection of T cell receptor beta chains follows, all from one sample in a study of tumor-infiltrating lymphocytes in localized non-small cell lung cancer. The table came from immunoSEQ multiplex PCR; TCRdb's copy has only in-frame clones and leaves some out. The profile covers more than 10,000 clones, with about 63% appearing a single time and just under 9.5% taken by the ten largest. Input material: lung tumor tissue. The receptors were sampled from a human donor with non-small cell lung cancer. Both conserved end residues are part of each CDR3. D genes are given only for firm matches. Not every row has a clone size; where given, it reads once, few, many or a size class.

J,D,size,V,length,DNA,CDR3
TRBJ2-7,-,-,TRBV27,13,TGTGCCAGTATGGACAGTCTATCCTACGAGCAGTACTTC,CASMDSLSYEQYF
TRBJ2-1,TRBD2,-,TRBV5-1,16,TGCGCCAGCACATCGAGCGGGAACCCCTTCTACAATGAGCAGTTCTTC,CASTSSGNPFYNEQFF
TRBJ1-1,-,-,TRBV10-2,14,TGCGCCAGCAGCGCAGGGTCCTTGAACACTGAAGCTTTCTTT,CASSAGSLNTEAFF
TRBJ2-7,-,once,TRBV18,12,TGTGCCAGCTCACCCAACAGGGTCGAGCAGTACTTC,CASSPNRVEQYF
TRBJ2-1,-,-,TRBV18,16,TGTGCCAGCTCACCGAGGAGGAACCTGCACTACAATGAGCAGTTCTTC,CASSPRRNLHYNEQFF
TRBJ2-1,TRBD1,-,TRBV10-3,14,TGTGCCATCAGTGAAAGGGGACAGGGGGGTGAGCAGTTCTTC,CAISERGQGGEQFF
TRBJ2-7,TRBD1,-,TRBV11-2,14,TGTGCCAGCAGCTTAGCCGGCAGGGGGCGCGAGCAGTACTTC,CASSLAGRGREQYF
TRBJ2-2,-,-,TRBV10-3,16,TGTGCCACCCACTCGAGGGCTGATTCGAACACCGGGGAGCTGTTTTTT,CATHSRADSNTGELFF
TRBJ2-7,TRBD1,-,TRBV6-5,14,TGTGCCAGCAGTTTCTTGGACAGGGCCAGCAAGCAGTACTTC,CASSFLDRASKQYF
TRBJ2-7,-,-,TRBV6-5,13,TGTGCCAGCAGGGACGAGACCGACTACGAGCAGTACTTC,CASRDETDYEQYF
TRBJ2-5,TRBD2,-,TRBV5-1,16,TGCGCCAGCAGCTTCGGGACTAGCGGGGGCCGGGAGACCCAGTACTTC,CASSFGTSGGRETQYF
TRBJ1-2,TRBD1,-,TRBV12-5,17,TGTGCTAGTGGTTTTCACTTGGGACAGGGCGAGAACTATGGCTACACCTTC,CASGFHLGQGENYGYTF
TRBJ1-1,-,few,TRBV6-6,15,TGTGCCAGCAGTTACCTAACGGATTCGAACACTGAAGCTTTCTTT,CASSYLTDSNTEAFF
TRBJ2-3,-,-,TRBV7-2,14,TGTGCCAGCAGCGAAACCGTGACCGAAGATACGCAGTATTTT,CASSETVTEDTQYF
TRBJ2-1,-,medium-sized,TRBV19,12,TGTGCCAGTAGTATAGATGTCGAAGAGCAGTTCTTC,CASSIDVEEQFF
TRBJ1-2,TRBD1,-,TRBV19,15,TGTGCCAGTAGTACCCGGGACAGAGGGTCCCGTGGCTACACCTTC,CASSTRDRGSRGYTF
TRBJ1-2,-,-,TRBV27,15,TGTGCCAGCAGTTTATTGACAGCGGGTAACTATGGCTACACCTTC,CASSLLTAGNYGYTF
TRBJ2-5,-,-,TRBV11-2,11,TGTGCCAGCAGGGGTGAGGAGACCCAGTACTTC,CASRGEETQYF
TRBJ2-7,-,-,TRBV5-5,12,TGTGCCAGCAGCTTGAGCGGCCACGAGCAGTACTTC,CASSLSGHEQYF
TRBJ2-1,-,few,TRBV18,16,TGTGCCAGCTCACCACGCGCCGGGACGCTAGACAATGAGCAGTTCTTC,CASSPRAGTLDNEQFF
TRBJ2-3,TRBD2,-,TRBV7-2,16,TGTGCCAGCAGCTCGATAGCGGGGGGCCGCACAGATACGCAGTATTTT,CASSSIAGGRTDTQYF